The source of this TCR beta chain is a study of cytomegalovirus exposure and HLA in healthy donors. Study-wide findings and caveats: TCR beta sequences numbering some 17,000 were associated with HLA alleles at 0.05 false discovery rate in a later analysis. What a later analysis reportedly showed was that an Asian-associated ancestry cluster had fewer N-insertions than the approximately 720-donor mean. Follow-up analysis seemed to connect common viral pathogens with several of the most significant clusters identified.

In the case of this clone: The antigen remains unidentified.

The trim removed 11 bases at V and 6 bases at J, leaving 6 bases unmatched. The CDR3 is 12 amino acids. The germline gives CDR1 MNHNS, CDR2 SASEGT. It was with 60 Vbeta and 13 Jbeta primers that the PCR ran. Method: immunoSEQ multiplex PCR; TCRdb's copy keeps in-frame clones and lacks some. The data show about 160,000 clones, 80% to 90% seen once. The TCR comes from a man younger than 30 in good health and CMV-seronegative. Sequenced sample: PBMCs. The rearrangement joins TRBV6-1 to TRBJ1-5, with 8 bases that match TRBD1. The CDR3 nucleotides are TGTGCCGGTGACAGGGGAGGTCAGCCCCAGCATTTT. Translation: CAGDRGGQPQHF.